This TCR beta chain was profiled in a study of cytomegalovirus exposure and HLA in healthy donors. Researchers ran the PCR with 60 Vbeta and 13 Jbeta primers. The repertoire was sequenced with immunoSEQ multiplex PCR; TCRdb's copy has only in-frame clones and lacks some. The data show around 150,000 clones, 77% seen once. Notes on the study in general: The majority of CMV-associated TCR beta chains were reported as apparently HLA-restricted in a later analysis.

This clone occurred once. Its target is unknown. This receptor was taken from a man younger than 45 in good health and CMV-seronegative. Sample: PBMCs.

The CDR3, as DNA: TGCGCCAGCAGCAGAATGACAGGGGCTGAAGCTTTCTTT. Its protein product is CASSRMTGAEAFF. The chain couples TRBV4-1 to TRBJ1-1, with 8 bases lining up with TRBD1. V gave up 5 bases and J gave up 6 bases; unmatched junction bases: 5. The length of the CDR3 is 13 residues. The germline V gene encodes CDR1 MGHRA and CDR2 YSYEKL.